The 20 T cell receptor beta chains below were found in one sample sequenced in a study of blood T cell repertoires in COVID-19. The assay was immunoSEQ multiplex PCR, and TCRdb's table has in-frame clones only and misses some. The table lists just under 150,000 clones, roughly 87% of them singletons. Sequenced material: peripheral blood. These receptor sequences come from a woman aged 50 to 65 with acute or convalescent COVID-19.

V gene TRBV10-3 combines with J gene TRBJ1-1; 7 bases line up with TRBD1. The CDR3 loop spans 13 amino acids. Trimming took 6 bases from V and 3 from J; bases not matched to a gene: 4. The germline CDR1 and CDR2 sequences are ENHRY and SYGVKD. Written as DNA, the CDR3 is TGTGCCATCAGACAGGGGTGGGACACTGAAGCTTTCTTT. Translated, it gives CAIRQGWDTEAFF.

The chain recombines TRBV5-4 with TRBJ1-1, with 9 bases aligning to TRBD1. The CDR3 consists of 14 residues. V was clipped by 3 bases and J by 2 bases; unmatched bases: 2. The germline CDR1 and CDR2 sequences are SGHNT and YYREEE (reference sequence). The CDR3 here is CASSYTGGNTEAFF. The CDR3 DNA is TGTGCCAGCAGCTATACAGGGGGCAACACTGAAGCTTTCTTT.

This chain links TRBV19 with TRBJ1-4, with D hard to call. The germline V gene has CDR1 LNHDA and CDR2 SQIVND (reference sequence). Trimming left V 0 bases short and J 0 bases short, with 5 bases between. CDR3 size: 15 residues. The CDR3 here is CASSIEPATNEKLFF. Here the CDR3 DNA reads TGTGCCAGTAGTATAGAGCCGGCAACTAATGAAAAACTGTTTTTT.

V gene TRBV24-1 combines with J gene TRBJ2-5, with TRBD2 identical over 8 bases. The CDR3 has 15 residues. Germline CDR1 KGHDR, CDR2 SFDVKD. V was clipped by 3 bases and J by 4 bases; unmatched bases: 6. The CDR3 coding sequence is TGTGCCACCAGTGATCGTGGACTAGCAGGAGAGACCCAGTACTTC. Amino acids: CATSDRGLAGETQYF.

The chain employs TRBV5-1 and TRBJ1-6, with 8 bases fitting TRBD1. The junction had 7 bases not matched to a gene; V was cut back by 3 bases and J by 8 bases. CDR1 SGHRS and CDR2 YFSETQ come from the germline V gene. The CDR3 loop spans 15 amino acids. The chain's CDR3 is CASSSRTGRDSPLHF. CDR3 bases: TGCGCCAGCAGCTCAAGGACAGGGAGAGATTCACCCCTCCACTTT.

The rearrangement links TRBV27 to TRBJ2-6, with D possibly TRBD1 on 6 matching bases. With 5 bases removed from V and 2 bases from J, the gap between germline ends came to 10 bases. The CDR3 contains 15 residues. Germline CDR1 MNHEY, CDR2 SMNVEV (reference sequence). The CDR3 sequence is CASSITGTGANVLTF. CDR3 sequence (DNA): TGTGCCAGCAGTATTACAGGGACTGGGGCCAACGTCCTGACTTTC.

This rearrangement joins TRBV18 to TRBJ1-1; D unresolved. Germline V gene lookup returns CDR1 KGHSH and CDR2 LQKENI. Trimming took 3 bases from V and 6 from J, leaving 17 bases between them. The CDR3 has 15 residues. The DNA for the CDR3 is TGTGCCAGCTCACCTACTTCGGGGTGGGAAGCTGAAGCTTTCTTT. It is translated as CASSPTSGWEAEAFF.

The rearrangement joins TRBV10-1 to TRBJ2-4; the match to TRBD2 covers 9 bases. The CDR3 has 16 residues. CDR1 is WNHNN, CDR2 SYGVQD, per germline (reference sequence). J gave up 4 bases and V 2 bases, and 6 bases lay outside the gene matches. The CDR3, as DNA: TGCGCCAGCAGTGAGATTTTGGCGGGAGGGAAAAACATTCAGTACTTC. Protein sequence: CASSEILAGGKNIQYF.

This chain joins TRBV14 and TRBJ2-5, with a possible D match to TRBD2 (7 bases). The germline CDR1 and CDR2 sequences are SGHDN and FVKESK. This CDR3 has 16 residues. Trimming shortened V by 1 base and J by 4 bases, and 16 bases separated the two germline ends. The CDR3: CASSQGWGGQGETQYF. For the CDR3, the DNA is TGTGCCAGCAGCCAAGGGTGGGGGGGCCAAGGAGAGACCCAGTACTTC. Filled out from reference TRBV14 and TRBJ2-5, the complete variable domain reads EAGVTQFPSHSVIEKGQTVTLRCDPISGHDNLYWYRRVMGKEIKFLLHFVKESKQDESGMPNNRFLAERTGGTYSTLKVQPAELEDSGVYFCASSQGWGGQGETQYFGPGTRLLVL.

The V gene is TRBV9, the J gene TRBJ1-1, with D tentatively TRBD1 (6 bases). The CDR3 is 15 amino acids. V was shortened by 0 bases and J by 2 bases, with 11 bases between the two germline ends. Germline V gene lookup returns CDR1 SGDLS and CDR2 YYNGEE. The CDR3 bases are TGTGCCAGCAGCGTAGATGGCAGGGGAAACACTGAAGCTTTCTTT. It is translated as CASSVDGRGNTEAFF.

This clone was detected a few times. V is TRBV5-4 and J is TRBJ2-7, with TRBD1 matching over 8 bases. CDR1 is SGHNT and CDR2 is YYREEE in the germline V gene (reference sequence). CDR3 length: 15 amino acids. V trimming: 0 bases; J trimming: 4 bases; junction bases outside the gene matches: 6. The DNA for the CDR3 is TGTGCCAGCAGCTTGGATCAGGGGGCGTGGTACGAGCAGTACTTC. This translates into CASSLDQGAWYEQYF.

This chain joins TRBV2 and TRBJ1-5, with TRBD1 matching over 8 bases. The CDR3 has 16 amino acids. Germline trimming cut 1 base from V and 2 bases from J; bases unmatched to any gene: 4. In germline, CDR1 is SNHLY, CDR2 FYNNEI. The CDR3 reads CASSEEGGQGNQPQHF. The CDR3 DNA is TGTGCCAGCAGTGAAGAGGGGGGACAGGGCAATCAGCCCCAGCATTTT.

This clone was seen once. CDR3 DNA sequence: TGTGCCAGCGCATCCGGGATTCTCTACGAGCAGTACTTC. This gives the protein CASASGILYEQYF. The V call is TRBV18, the J call TRBJ2-7; perhaps TRBD2 as D (5 bases). This CDR3 contains 13 residues. Between the trimmed V and J ends, which lost 8 bases and 3 bases, there was a span of 14 bases. Germline loops: CDR1 KGHSH, CDR2 LQKENI.

The chain combines TRBV29-1 with TRBJ2-2; perhaps TRBD2 as D (6 bases). The CDR3 has 16 amino acids. V lost 0 bases and J 0 bases, leaving 11 bases between the germline ends. Germline CDR1 SQVTM, CDR2 ANQGSEA. In DNA form, the CDR3 reads TGCAGCGTTGAAGAAGCTCGACTAGCGAACACCGGGGAGCTGTTTTTT. Translating it yields CSVEEARLANTGELFF.

V and J are TRBV7-3 and TRBJ2-7, with 8 bases lining up with TRBD1. The germline V gene encodes CDR1 SGHTA and CDR2 FQGTGA. Trimming took 5 bases from V and 7 from J; bases not matched to a gene: 10. CDR3 length: 14 residues. This chain's CDR3 is CASSPEDRVGEQYF. The CDR3 nucleotides are TGTGCCAGCAGCCCCGAGGACAGGGTAGGAGAGCAGTACTTC.

The V call is TRBV12-3 or TRBV12-4, the J call TRBJ2-1, with D possibly being TRBD1 (6 bases). This CDR3 is 12 amino acids long. Trimming left V 10 bases short and J 4 bases short, with 11 bases between. CDR3 nucleotides: TGTGCCATATACAGGGTTTACAATGAGCAGTTCTTC. It yields the protein CAIYRVYNEQFF.

The chain employs TRBV5-6 and TRBJ1-4; 7 bases line up with TRBD1. Per germline, CDR1 SGHDT and CDR2 YYEEEE. The CDR3 contains 16 residues. With V trimmed by 0 bases and J by 3 bases, 5 bases remained unmatched. The CDR3 DNA reads as TGTGCCAGCAGCTTGGTAGGGGGCCCTTCTAATGAAAAACTGTTTTTT. Its protein is CASSLVGGPSNEKLFF.

Note on this clone: This CDR3 is also generated by other DNA sequences in the sample. CDR3 residues: CASSWTANTEAFF. CDR3 sequence (DNA): TGCGCCAGCAGCTGGACAGCAAACACTGAAGCTTTCTTT. The chain couples TRBV5-1 to TRBJ1-1; a weak D match, TRBD1 (6 bases). This CDR3 is 13 amino acids long. Trimming removed 3 bases from V and 2 bases from J, with 8 bases in between. Germline V gene lookup returns CDR1 SGHRS and CDR2 YFSETQ.

The chain uses TRBV7-2 and TRBJ2-2; 8 positions match TRBD1. The ends lost 5 bases at V and 5 bases at J; junction bases unmatched: 4. The CDR3 length is 14 residues. CDR1 SGHTA and CDR2 FQGNSA come from the germline V gene. The chain's CDR3 is CASSIDRGTGELFF. The CDR3 coding sequence is TGTGCCAGCAGCATAGACAGGGGAACCGGGGAGCTGTTTTTT.

This clone showed up just a few times. This sequence joins TRBV5-4 and TRBJ2-3, with 9 bases that match TRBD2. The V gene's germline CDR1 is SGHNT and CDR2 YYREEE (reference sequence). The V and J ends lost 0 bases and 4 bases, in that order; junction bases with no gene match: 6. The CDR3 runs to 16 residues. The CDR3, as DNA: TGTGCCAGCAGCTTGGATAGCGGGAGCGGCCCAGATACGCAGTATTTT. This codes for CASSLDSGSGPDTQYF.